This T cell receptor (beta chain) was profiled in a study of cytomegalovirus exposure and HLA in healthy donors. Study-level points and caveats: The finding came from a later analysis; first-cohort TCR clusters tended to co-occur in the 95 to 150 validation repertoires.

The table came from immunoSEQ multiplex PCR; TCRdb's copy has only in-frame clones and leaves some out. This sample has tens of thousands of clones, with approximately 96% found just once. Regarding this clone: Its antigen is still unknown.

V lost 6 bases to trimming and J lost 3 bases; unmatched junction nucleotides: 11. The V gene's germline CDR1 is ENHRY and CDR2 SYGVKD. CDR3 length: 15 amino acids. The source is a man aged 18-30 years in good health and CMV-seronegative. Material: PBMCs. The V and J genes are TRBV10-3 and TRBJ2-7; 7 bases match TRBD2. The CDR3 spells CAIRDSREANYEQYF. The CDR3 DNA reads TGTGCCATCAGGGACTCCCGGGAGGCCAACTACGAGCAGTACTTC.